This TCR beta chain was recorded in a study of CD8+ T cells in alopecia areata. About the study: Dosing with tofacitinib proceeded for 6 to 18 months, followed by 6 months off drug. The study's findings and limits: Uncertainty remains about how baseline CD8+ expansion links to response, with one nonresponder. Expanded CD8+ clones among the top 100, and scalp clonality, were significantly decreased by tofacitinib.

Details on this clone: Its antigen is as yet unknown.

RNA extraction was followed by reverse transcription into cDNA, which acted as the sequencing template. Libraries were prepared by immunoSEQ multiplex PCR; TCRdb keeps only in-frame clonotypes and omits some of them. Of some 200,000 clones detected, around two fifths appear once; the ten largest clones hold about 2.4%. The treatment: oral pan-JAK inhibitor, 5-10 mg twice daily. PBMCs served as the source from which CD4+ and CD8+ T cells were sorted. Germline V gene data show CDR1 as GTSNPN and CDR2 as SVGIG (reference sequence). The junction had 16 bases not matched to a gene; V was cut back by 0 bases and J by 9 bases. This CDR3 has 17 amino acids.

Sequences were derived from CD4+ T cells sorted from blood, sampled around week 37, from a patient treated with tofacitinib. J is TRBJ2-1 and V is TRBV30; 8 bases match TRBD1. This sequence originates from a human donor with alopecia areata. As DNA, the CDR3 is TGTGCCTGGAGTGTACGCGGACAGGGTTTAGGATTCGGTGAGCAGTTCTTC. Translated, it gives CAWSVRGQGLGFGEQFF.